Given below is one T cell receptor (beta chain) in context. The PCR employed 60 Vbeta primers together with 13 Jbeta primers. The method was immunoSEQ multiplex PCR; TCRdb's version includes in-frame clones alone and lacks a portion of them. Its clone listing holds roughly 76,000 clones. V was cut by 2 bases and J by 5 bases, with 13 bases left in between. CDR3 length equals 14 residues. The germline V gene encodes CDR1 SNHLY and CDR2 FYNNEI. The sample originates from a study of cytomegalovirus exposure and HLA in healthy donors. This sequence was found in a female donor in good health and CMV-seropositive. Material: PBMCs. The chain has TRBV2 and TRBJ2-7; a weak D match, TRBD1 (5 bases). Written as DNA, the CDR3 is TGTGCCAGCAGTGAATCTCAGGGTCTCAACGAGCAGTACTTC. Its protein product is CASSESQGLNEQYF.